This TCR beta chain was recorded in a study of blood T cells in healthy people across ages. Findings of the study overall: While age rose, TCR beta diversity per million T cells dropped in a roughly linear way. PBMCs that were unsorted prevented a conclusive naive versus antigen-experienced comparison. Relative to aged donors, long-lived donors carried more naive CD4+ cells and displayed higher diversity.

Trimming shortened V by 5 bases and J by 0 bases, and 12 bases separated the two germline ends. Germline V gene data show CDR1 as KGHSH and CDR2 as LQKENI. This CDR3 is built from 15 residues. Next came a second PCR, run for 7 to 11 cycles, which used a sample-barcoded 5' primer along with a J-beta primer mix. From each sample, at least 2.5 million paired-end reads containing CDR3 were obtained. One entry per CDR3 protein, called by TCRdb with MiXCR from the 5' RACE reads. The table has over 1.5 million distinct CDR3 sequences, around 48% seen once. For this clonotype: Its antigen is undetermined.

The sequenced material came from blood. The TCR was taken from a woman aged 35 to 49 in good health. The chain employs TRBV18 and TRBJ2-3; D not certain. The CDR3 sequence: CASSSSQSSTDTQYF. The CDR3 DNA reads TGTGCCAGCTCATCGTCACAGAGCAGCACAGATACGCAGTATTTT.